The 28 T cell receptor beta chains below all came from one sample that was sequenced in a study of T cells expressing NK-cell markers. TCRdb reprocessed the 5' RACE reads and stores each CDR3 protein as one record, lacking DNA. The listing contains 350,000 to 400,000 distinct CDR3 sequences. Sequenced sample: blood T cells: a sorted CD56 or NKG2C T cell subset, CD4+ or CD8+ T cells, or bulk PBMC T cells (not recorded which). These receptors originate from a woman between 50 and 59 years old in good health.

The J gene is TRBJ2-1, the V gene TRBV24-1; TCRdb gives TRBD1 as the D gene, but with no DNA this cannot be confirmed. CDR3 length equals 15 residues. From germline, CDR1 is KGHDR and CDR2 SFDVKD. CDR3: CATSDPISGLNEQFF.

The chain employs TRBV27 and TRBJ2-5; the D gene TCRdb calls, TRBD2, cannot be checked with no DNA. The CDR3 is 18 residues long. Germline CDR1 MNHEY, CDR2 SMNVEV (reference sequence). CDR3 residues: CASRQGYGGLAVQETQYF.

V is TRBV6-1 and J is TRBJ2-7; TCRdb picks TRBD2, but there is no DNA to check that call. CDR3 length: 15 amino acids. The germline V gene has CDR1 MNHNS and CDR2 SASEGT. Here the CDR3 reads CASSLERAVSYEQYF.

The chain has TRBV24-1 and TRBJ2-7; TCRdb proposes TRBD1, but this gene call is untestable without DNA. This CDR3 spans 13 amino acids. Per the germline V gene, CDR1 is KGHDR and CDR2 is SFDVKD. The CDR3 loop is CATSSGPRSEQYF.

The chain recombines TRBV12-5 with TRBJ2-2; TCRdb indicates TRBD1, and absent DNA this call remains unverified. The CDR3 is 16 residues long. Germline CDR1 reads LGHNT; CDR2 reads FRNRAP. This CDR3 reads CASGLVVGGNTGELFF.

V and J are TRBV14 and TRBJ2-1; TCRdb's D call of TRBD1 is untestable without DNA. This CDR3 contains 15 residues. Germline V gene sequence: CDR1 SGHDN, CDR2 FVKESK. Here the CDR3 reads CASSQVRGKFDEQFF.

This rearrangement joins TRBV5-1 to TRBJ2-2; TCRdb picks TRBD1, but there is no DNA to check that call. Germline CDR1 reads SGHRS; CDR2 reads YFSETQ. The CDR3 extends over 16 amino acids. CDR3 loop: CASSLRSRVETGELFF.

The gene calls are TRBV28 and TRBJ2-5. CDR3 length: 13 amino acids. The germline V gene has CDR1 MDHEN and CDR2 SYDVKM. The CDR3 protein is CASSLSSEETQYF.

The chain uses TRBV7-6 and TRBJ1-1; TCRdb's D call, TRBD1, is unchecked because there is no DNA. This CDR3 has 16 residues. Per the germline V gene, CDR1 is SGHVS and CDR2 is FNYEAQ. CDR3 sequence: CASSVSFGRGSTEAFF.

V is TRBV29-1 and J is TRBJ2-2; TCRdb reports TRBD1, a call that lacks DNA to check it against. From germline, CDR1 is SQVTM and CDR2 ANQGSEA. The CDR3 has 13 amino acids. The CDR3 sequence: CSVEREGTGELFF.

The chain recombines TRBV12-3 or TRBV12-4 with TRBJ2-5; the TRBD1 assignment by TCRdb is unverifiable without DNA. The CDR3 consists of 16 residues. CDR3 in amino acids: CASSPRLTGPQETQYF.

The CDR3 region is CASSPSGQGGNYGYTF. The chain has TRBV27 and TRBJ1-2; TCRdb selects TRBD1, and the lack of DNA leaves this call unchecked. Per the germline V gene, CDR1 is MNHEY and CDR2 is SMNVEV (reference sequence). The CDR3 sequence is 16 residues long.

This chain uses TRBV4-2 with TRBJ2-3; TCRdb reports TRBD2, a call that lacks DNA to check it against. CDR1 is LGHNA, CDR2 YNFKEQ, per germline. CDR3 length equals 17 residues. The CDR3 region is CASSQGGISGSTDTQYF.

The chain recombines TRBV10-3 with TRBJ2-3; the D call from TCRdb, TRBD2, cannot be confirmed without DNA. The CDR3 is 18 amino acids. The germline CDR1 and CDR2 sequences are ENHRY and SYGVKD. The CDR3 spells CAISEEAAEGGWTDTQYF.

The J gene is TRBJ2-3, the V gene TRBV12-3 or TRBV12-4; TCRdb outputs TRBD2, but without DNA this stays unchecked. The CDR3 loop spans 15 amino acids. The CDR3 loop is CASSPRLALGDTQYF.

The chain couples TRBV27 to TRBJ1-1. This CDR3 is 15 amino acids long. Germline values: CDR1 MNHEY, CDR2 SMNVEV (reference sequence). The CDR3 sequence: CASSLSTGGGTEAFF.

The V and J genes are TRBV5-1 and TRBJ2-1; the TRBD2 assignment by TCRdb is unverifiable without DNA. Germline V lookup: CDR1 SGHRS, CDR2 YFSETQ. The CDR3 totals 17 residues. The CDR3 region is CASSLLRAGEWNDEQFF.

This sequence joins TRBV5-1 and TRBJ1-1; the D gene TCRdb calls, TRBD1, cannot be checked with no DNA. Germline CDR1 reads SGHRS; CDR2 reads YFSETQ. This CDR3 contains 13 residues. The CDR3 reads CASSPNGGMKAFF. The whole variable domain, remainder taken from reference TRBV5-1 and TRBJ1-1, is KAGVTQTPRYLIKTRGQQVTLSCSPISGHRSVSWYQQTPGQGLQFLFEYFSETQRNKGNFPGRFSGRQFSNSRSEMNVSTLELGDSALYLCASSPNGGMKAFFGQGTRLTVV.

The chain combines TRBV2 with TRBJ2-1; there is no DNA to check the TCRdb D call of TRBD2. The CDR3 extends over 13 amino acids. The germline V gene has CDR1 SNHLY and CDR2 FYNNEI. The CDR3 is CASSGTFYNEQFF.

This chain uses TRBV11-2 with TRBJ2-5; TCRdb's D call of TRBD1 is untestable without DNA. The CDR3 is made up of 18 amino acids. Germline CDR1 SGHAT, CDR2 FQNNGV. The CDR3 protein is CASRQMTSRGVLGETQYF. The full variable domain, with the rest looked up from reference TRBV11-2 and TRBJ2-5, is EAGVAQSPRYKIIEKRQSVAFWCNPISGHATLYWYQQILGQGPKLLIQFQNNGVVDDSQLPKDRFSAERLKGVDSTLKIQPAKLEDSAVYLCASRQMTSRGVLGETQYFGPGTRLLVL.

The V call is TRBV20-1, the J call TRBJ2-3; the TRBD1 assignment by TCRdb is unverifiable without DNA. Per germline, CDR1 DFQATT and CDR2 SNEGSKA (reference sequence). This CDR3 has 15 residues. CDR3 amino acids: CSARRRAVLTDTQYF.

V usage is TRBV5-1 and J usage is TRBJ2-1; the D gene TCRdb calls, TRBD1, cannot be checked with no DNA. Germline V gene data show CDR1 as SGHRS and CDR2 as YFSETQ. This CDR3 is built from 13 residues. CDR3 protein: CASKGGLTNEQFF. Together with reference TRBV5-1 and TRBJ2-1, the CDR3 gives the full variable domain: KAGVTQTPRYLIKTRGQQVTLSCSPISGHRSVSWYQQTPGQGLQFLFEYFSETQRNKGNFPGRFSGRQFSNSRSEMNVSTLELGDSALYLCASKGGLTNEQFFGPGTRLTVL.

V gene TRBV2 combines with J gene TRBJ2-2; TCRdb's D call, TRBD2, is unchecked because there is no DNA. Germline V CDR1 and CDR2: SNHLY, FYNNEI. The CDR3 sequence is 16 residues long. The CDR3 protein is CASSAPGLANTGELFF.

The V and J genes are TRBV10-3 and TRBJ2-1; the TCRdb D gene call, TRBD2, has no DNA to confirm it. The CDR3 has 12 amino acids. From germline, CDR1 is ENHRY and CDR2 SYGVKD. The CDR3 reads CAIREGGVEQFF.

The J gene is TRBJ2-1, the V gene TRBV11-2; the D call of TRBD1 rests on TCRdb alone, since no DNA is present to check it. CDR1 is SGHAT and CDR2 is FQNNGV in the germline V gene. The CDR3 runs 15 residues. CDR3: CASSFNRLPYNEQFF.

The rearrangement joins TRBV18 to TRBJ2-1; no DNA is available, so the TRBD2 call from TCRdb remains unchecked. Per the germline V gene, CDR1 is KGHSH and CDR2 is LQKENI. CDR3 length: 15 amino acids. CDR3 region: CASSPGASGISEQFF.

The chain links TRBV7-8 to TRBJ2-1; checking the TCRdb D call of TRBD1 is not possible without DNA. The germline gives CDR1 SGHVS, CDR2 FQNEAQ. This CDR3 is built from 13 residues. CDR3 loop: CASSPEGSDEQFF.

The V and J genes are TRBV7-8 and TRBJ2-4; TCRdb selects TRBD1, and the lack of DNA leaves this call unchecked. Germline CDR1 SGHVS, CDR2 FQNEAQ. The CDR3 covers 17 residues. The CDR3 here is CASSQRRATGLKNIQYF. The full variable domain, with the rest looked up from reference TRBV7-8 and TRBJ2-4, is GAGVSQSPRYKVAKRGQDVALRCDPISGHVSLFWYQQALGQGPEFLTYFQNEAQLDKSGLPSDRFFAERPEGSVSTLKIQRTQQEDSAVYLCASSQRRATGLKNIQYFGAGTRLSVL.